These 30 T cell receptor beta chains were sequenced from one sample in a study of T cell responses to AZD1222 COVID-19 vaccine. Repertoires were generated with immunoSEQ multiplex PCR, while TCRdb's copy carries only in-frame clones and drops some. The sample holds some 180,000 clones, 85% to 95% seen once. The specimen comprised peripheral blood, sampled 28 days after the second AZD1222 dose. These receptors were obtained from an adult who received the AZD1222 COVID-19 vaccine.

This sequence joins TRBV6-5 and TRBJ1-4; D gene uncertain. This CDR3 spans 15 amino acids. Trimming shortened V by 7 bases and J by 10 bases, and 22 bases separated the two germline ends. Germline values: CDR1 MNHEY, CDR2 SVGAGI. The CDR3: CASTDGLSAAGKLFF. CDR3 bases: TGTGCCAGCACCGATGGACTCTCCGCGGCCGGAAAACTGTTTTTT.

The gene calls are TRBV3-1 (or the pseudogene TRBV3-2) and TRBJ1-4; D unclear. Between the trimmed V and J ends, which lost 4 bases and 6 bases, there was a span of 15 bases. This CDR3 contains 15 residues. Germline V CDR1 and CDR2: LGHDT, YNNKEL (reference sequence). DNA of the CDR3: TGTGCCAGCAGCCGAAGGGCGTCCAACGATGAAAAACTGTTTTTT. It translates to CASSRRASNDEKLFF.

The chain couples TRBV7-2 to TRBJ2-5; no definite D call. The CDR3 runs to 10 residues. From germline, CDR1 is SGHTA and CDR2 FQGNSA. The V and J ends lost 3 bases and 13 bases respectively, with 9 bases between them. Here the CDR3 reads CASSFVFPYF. CDR3 in DNA: TGTGCCAGCAGCTTTGTTTTTCCGTACTTC.

The genes are TRBV28 and TRBJ2-7, with 7 bases aligning to TRBD1. The trim removed 3 bases at V and 4 bases at J, leaving 6 bases unmatched. The V gene's germline CDR1 is MDHEN and CDR2 SYDVKM. This CDR3 has 14 amino acids. CDR3 region: CASSFEDRTYEQYF. CDR3 DNA: TGTGCCAGCAGTTTTGAGGACAGGACTTACGAGCAGTACTTC.

The chain is built from TRBV28 and TRBJ2-7; D gene unclear. In germline, CDR1 is MDHEN, CDR2 SYDVKM. V was cut by 5 bases and J by 6 bases, with 14 bases left in between. The CDR3 runs to 13 residues. DNA of the CDR3: TGTGCCAGCAGTCGCCTCCTTGGTAGCGAGCAGTACTTC. This sequence encodes CASSRLLGSEQYF.

The CDR3 DNA follows: TGTGCCAGCACCCAACAGGGAAGCTCCTACGAGCAGTACTTC. This translates into CASTQQGSSYEQYF. This rearrangement joins TRBV27 to TRBJ2-7; TRBD1 is a possible D gene (6 bases). V was trimmed by 7 bases and J by 0 bases, leaving 13 bases between them. Germline V gives CDR1 MNHEY, CDR2 SMNVEV (reference sequence). The CDR3 runs to 14 residues.

This chain connects TRBV3-1 (or the pseudogene TRBV3-2) to TRBJ1-1, with a weak D call TRBD1 (6 bases). Trimming stripped 0 bases from V and 5 bases from J, with 19 bases between. The length of the CDR3 is 17 residues. Germline V gene sequence: CDR1 LGHDT, CDR2 YNNKEL (reference sequence). CDR3: CASSQDRGLKLSTEAFF. CDR3 sequence (DNA): TGTGCCAGCAGCCAAGACAGGGGTTTGAAATTAAGTACTGAAGCTTTCTTT.

This chain links TRBV13 with TRBJ2-1, with TRBD2 matching over 8 bases. Unmatched junction bases numbered 6, after V lost 5 bases and J lost 0 bases. The CDR3 covers 16 residues. Per germline, CDR1 PRHDT and CDR2 FYEKMQ (reference sequence). CDR3 nucleotide sequence: TGTGCCAGCAGCAACGCGGGGGGACCCTCCTACAATGAGCAGTTCTTC. The encoded protein is CASSNAGGPSYNEQFF.

DNA of the CDR3: TGTGCCAGCAGGGGGGGTATCTCTGGAAACACCATATATTTT. It specifies CASRGGISGNTIYF. V is TRBV7-2 and J is TRBJ1-3, with D possibly TRBD1 on 5 matching bases. Germline-derived CDR1 and CDR2 are SGHTA and FQGNSA. Trimming stripped 6 bases from V and 0 bases from J, with 9 bases between. The CDR3 extends over 14 amino acids. The complete variable domain, with remaining parts taken from reference TRBV7-2 and TRBJ1-3, reads GAGVSQSPSNKVTEKGKDVELRCDPISGHTALYWYRQSLGQGLEFLIYFQGNSAPDKSGLPSDRFSAERTGGSVSTLTIQRTQQEDSAVYLCASRGGISGNTIYFGEGSWLTVV.

The chain has TRBV6-5 and TRBJ1-1; D unresolved. This CDR3 has 13 amino acids. Trimming cost V 8 bases and J 0 bases, with 10 bases left between them. Germline-derived CDR1 and CDR2 are MNHEY and SVGAGI. The CDR3 DNA is TGTGCCAGCCGCCGAGAGTTGAACACTGAAGCTTTCTTT. Protein sequence: CASRRELNTEAFF.

The V call is TRBV6-5, the J call TRBJ1-2, with a weak D call TRBD1 (6 bases). This CDR3 comprises 12 residues. Germline V gene lookup returns CDR1 MNHEY and CDR2 SVGAGI. Trimming took 2 bases from V and 7 from J, leaving 8 bases between them. Here the CDR3 reads CASSYGGGGYTF. The CDR3 DNA reads as TGTGCCAGCAGTTACGGGGGCGGTGGCTACACCTTC.

This chain links TRBV7-9 with TRBJ1-1; D is uncertain. Germline V gene sequence: CDR1 SEHNR, CDR2 FQNEAQ (reference sequence). There are 15 residues in the CDR3. The V and J ends lost 5 bases and 5 bases respectively, with 18 bases between them. CDR3 amino acids: CASSPPAPVGTEAFF. The DNA of the CDR3 is TGTGCCAGCAGCCCTCCTGCCCCAGTAGGGACTGAAGCTTTCTTT.

Concerning this clone itself: At one boundary the junction diverges from the germline segment, which might be a read error. This chain links TRBV7-3 with TRBJ2-7; D is possibly TRBD1 or TRBD2 (5 bases each). Germline loops: CDR1 SGHTA, CDR2 FQGTGA. CDR3 length: 9 amino acids. As DNA, the CDR3 is TGTGCCAGCAGCCCCGGGACGCTTTTC. Translation gives CASSPGTLF. Full variable domain (remainder filled in from reference TRBV7-3 and TRBJ2-7): GAGVSQTPSNKVTEKGKYVELRCDPISGHTALYWYRQSLGQGPEFLIYFQGTGAADDSGLPNDRFFAVRPEGSVSTLKIQRTERGDSAVYLCASSPGTLFGPGTRLTVT.

J is TRBJ1-1 and V is TRBV19; no clear D gene. The CDR3 is 15 residues long. The V gene's germline CDR1 is LNHDA and CDR2 SQIVND (reference sequence). Trimming removed 4 bases at V and 5 bases at J, with 17 bases between. CDR3 coding DNA: TGTGCCAGTAGTACGGGTGCCACCTGGAGTACTGAAGCTTTCTTT. This codes for CASSTGATWSTEAFF.

The chain employs TRBV6-2 or TRBV6-3 and TRBJ2-5, with a tentative D call TRBD1 (5 bases). The CDR3 runs 15 residues. Trimming stripped 6 bases from V and 1 base from J, with 15 bases between. CDR1 MNHEY and CDR2 SVGEGT come from the germline V gene. The CDR3 here is CASSPGGHLQETQYF. CDR3 sequence (DNA): TGTGCCAGCAGCCCCGGCGGACATCTCCAAGAGACCCAGTACTTC.

The rearrangement joins TRBV12-3 or TRBV12-4 to TRBJ1-5; 7 bases agree with TRBD1. Trimming took 6 bases from V and 4 from J; bases not matched to a gene: 3. The CDR3 length is 13 residues. The CDR3 is CASRATGNQPQHF. Here the CDR3 DNA reads TGTGCCAGCAGAGCGACAGGGAATCAGCCCCAGCATTTT.

The rearrangement uses TRBV20-1 and TRBJ1-4; D remains ambiguous. The CDR3 has 13 residues. Germline values: CDR1 DFQATT, CDR2 SNEGSKA (reference sequence). Trimming left V 3 bases short and J 5 bases short, with 10 bases between. CDR3 residues: CSASRQPNEKLFF. CDR3 sequence (DNA): TGCAGTGCTAGTAGGCAGCCGAATGAAAAACTGTTTTTT.

The chain combines TRBV6-1 with TRBJ1-2; D is unclear. The CDR3 runs 15 residues. V was clipped by 1 base and J by 2 bases, with 11 bases between them. Germline V lookup: CDR1 MNHNS, CDR2 SASEGT. For the CDR3, the DNA is TGTGCCAGCAGTGAAGGGATCGGGAGGAACTATGGCTACACCTTC. Its protein is CASSEGIGRNYGYTF.

The chain joins TRBV25-1 to TRBJ1-4; 7 bases map to TRBD1. V was pared by 3 bases and J by 9 bases, with 13 bases of the junction left unmatched. CDR3 length: 16 residues. CDR1 MGHDK and CDR2 SYGVNS come from the germline V gene. The CDR3 protein is CASSDRAGGETKKLFF. The CDR3 coding sequence is TGTGCCAGCAGTGACCGGGCAGGGGGGGAAACAAAAAAACTGTTTTTT. Variable domain in full (rest from reference TRBV25-1 and TRBJ1-4): EADIYQTPRYLVIGTGKKITLECSQTMGHDKMYWYQQDPGMELHLIHYSYGVNSTEKGDLSSESTVSRIRTEHFPLTLESARPSHTSQYLCASSDRAGGETKKLFFGSGTQLSVL.

This chain connects TRBV3-1 (or the pseudogene TRBV3-2) to TRBJ1-1; no definite D call. The CDR3 extends over 13 amino acids. V was clipped by 1 base and J by 3 bases, with 6 bases between them. The V gene's germline CDR1 is LGHDT and CDR2 YNNKEL (reference sequence). For the CDR3, the DNA is TGTGCCAGCAGCCAAGTGGCGGACACTGAAGCTTTCTTT. Protein product: CASSQVADTEAFF.

This chain joins TRBV2 and TRBJ1-1, with D unclear. The CDR3 runs to 15 residues. The V gene's germline CDR1 is SNHLY and CDR2 FYNNEI. The V end was cut by 2 bases, the J end by 1 base, with 11 bases between. CDR3 sequence (DNA): TGTGCCAGCAGTGAATACCAGTTAAAGAACACTGAAGCTTTCTTT. It specifies CASSEYQLKNTEAFF.

The chain recombines TRBV5-1 with TRBJ2-5, with 7 nucleotides matching TRBD1. The CDR3 consists of 14 residues. The V segment lost 6 bases and the J segment 7 bases; nucleotides outside the gene matches: 12. Per germline, CDR1 SGHRS and CDR2 YFSETQ. The CDR3 region has the DNA TGCGCCAGCACCACCCAAGGGGGCGCGGTGACCCAGTACTTC. Residues: CASTTQGGAVTQYF.

The rearrangement links TRBV7-8 to TRBJ1-1, with 8 bases identical to TRBD1. V was pared by 5 bases and J by 1 base, with 15 bases of the junction left unmatched. This CDR3 region has 18 residues. The germline V gene encodes CDR1 SGHVS and CDR2 FQNEAQ. Written as DNA, the CDR3 is TGTGCCAGCAGCCTTAGGACAGGGACCTTAACAAGGAACACTGAAGCTTTCTTT. This gives the protein CASSLRTGTLTRNTEAFF.

The chain is built from TRBV12-2 and TRBJ2-3; no DNA check was done on the table's D call, TRBD2. TRBV12-2 is shown as a pseudogene. CDR3 length: 14 amino acids. The CDR3, as DNA: TGTGCAAGTCGCCTCCGAGCGGTCACAGATACGCAGTATTTT. Translation gives CASRLRAVTDTQYF.

V usage is TRBV19 and J usage is TRBJ2-1, with 7 bases that match TRBD1. The CDR3 sequence is 12 residues long. J gave up 9 bases and V 5 bases, and 4 bases lay outside the gene matches. CDR1 is LNHDA and CDR2 is SQIVND in the germline V gene (reference sequence). The CDR3 region is CASSQGGGEQFF. The CDR3 nucleotides are TGTGCCAGTAGTCAAGGGGGCGGTGAGCAGTTCTTC. Full variable domain (rest looked up from reference TRBV19 and TRBJ2-1): DGGITQSPKYLFRKEGQNVTLSCEQNLNHDAMYWYRQDPGQGLRLIYYSQIVNDFQKGDIAEGYSVSREKKESFPLTVTSAQKNPTAFYLCASSQGGGEQFFGPGTRLTVL.

This clone was counted between two and nine times. The chain joins TRBV4-2 to TRBJ2-3, with 7 positions matching TRBD2. The CDR3 is made up of 15 amino acids. The germline V gene encodes CDR1 LGHNA and CDR2 YNFKEQ. With 7 bases clipped from V and 0 bases from J, the junction kept 7 bases outside the gene matches. The CDR3 DNA is TGTGCCAGCACCACAGGACTAGGTAGCACAGATACGCAGTATTTT. It is translated as CASTTGLGSTDTQYF.

Only one count was recorded for this clone. The rearrangement joins TRBV9 to TRBJ2-2; D not resolved. The CDR3 consists of 16 residues. V was trimmed by 3 bases and J by 2 bases, leaving 14 bases between them. In germline, CDR1 is SGDLS, CDR2 YYNGEE. CDR3 region: CASSAYSGLNTGELFF. Written as DNA, the CDR3 is TGTGCCAGCAGCGCCTACTCGGGCTTAAACACCGGGGAGCTGTTTTTT.

This rearrangement joins TRBV5-1 to TRBJ2-3; tentatively, D is TRBD2 (6 bases). This CDR3 contains 15 residues. Germline V gives CDR1 SGHRS, CDR2 YFSETQ. Trimming removed 1 base from V and 2 bases from J, with 11 bases in between. CDR3 DNA sequence: TGCGCCAGCAGCTTGTACGGGGGTAACACAGATACGCAGTATTTT. Translating it yields CASSLYGGNTDTQYF.

The gene calls are TRBV14 and TRBJ1-3; D is unclear. The CDR3 has 14 residues. Germline loops: CDR1 SGHDN, CDR2 FVKESK. V was trimmed by 4 bases and J by 4 bases, leaving 11 bases between them. In DNA, the CDR3 is TGTGCCAGCAGCCCACAACATTGGGGAAACACCATATATTTT. Protein product: CASSPQHWGNTIYF.

This clone was seen only once. Other DNA sequences in this sample translate to the same CDR3. The chain links TRBV27 to TRBJ2-7; 9 positions agree with TRBD1. V trimming: 5 bases; J trimming: 4 bases; junction bases outside the gene matches: 3. The CDR3 has 13 amino acids. Germline assignment: CDR1 MNHEY and CDR2 SMNVEV (reference sequence). The CDR3 protein is CASSPGQGYEQYF. DNA of the CDR3: TGTGCCAGCAGTCCAGGACAGGGGTACGAGCAGTACTTC.